The 14 T cell receptor beta chains in this list originate from one sample, sequenced in a study of human T cells and chemical hapten exposure. TCRdb independently ran MiXCR on the RACE reads; one entry per CDR3 protein. The table has about 37,000 distinct CDR3 sequences, approximately 5.5% seen once. Time point specified: healthy volunteer bleed at 6 weeks. Unseparated into fractions, whole blood served as the source from which total RNA was extracted. Sequencing was done on a sample of whole blood. The receptors were sampled from a human donor in good health. Some clones in this sample may be carry-over from other donors' samples.

V usage is TRBV5-1 and J usage is TRBJ2-1; 7 nucleotides line up with TRBD1. The ends lost 0 bases at V and 6 bases at J; junction bases unmatched: 9. The length of the CDR3 is 16 residues. Germline CDR1 and CDR2: SGHRS and YFSETQ. CDR3 coding DNA: TGCGCCAGCAGCTTGGGGGGGTCTCGACAGGGCAATGAGCAGTTCTTC. Translating gives CASSLGGSRQGNEQFF.

The chain couples TRBV2 to TRBJ2-3; D is unclear. This CDR3 is built from 14 residues. Germline CDR1 SNHLY, CDR2 FYNNEI. V was cut by 7 bases and J by 2 bases, with 13 bases left in between. The CDR3 protein is CASNRLGYTDTQYF. The CDR3 nucleotides are TGTGCCAGCAATCGACTGGGGTACACAGATACGCAGTATTTT.

This clonotype was counted ten times or more. The rearrangement links TRBV18 to TRBJ2-3; no reliable D call. The V end was cut by 5 bases, the J end by 4 bases, with 10 bases between. CDR3 length: 13 amino acids. From germline, CDR1 is KGHSH and CDR2 LQKENI. CDR3 region: CASSANSADTQYF. The CDR3 nucleotides are TGTGCCAGCTCAGCGAATTCCGCAGATACGCAGTATTTT. Using reference TRBV18 and TRBJ2-3 for the parts outside the CDR3, the full variable domain is NAGVMQNPRHLVRRRGQEARLRCSPMKGHSHVYWYRQLPEEGLKFMVYLQKENIIDESGMPKERFSAEFPKEGPSILRIQQVVRGDSAAYFCASSANSADTQYFGPGTRLTVL.

There are a few counts of this clonotype. This chain connects TRBV20-1 to TRBJ1-6; TRBD1 agrees at 7 bases. Germline assignment: CDR1 DFQATT and CDR2 SNEGSKA (reference sequence). J lost 9 bases, V lost 1 base, and 9 bases had no gene match. This CDR3 is built from 15 residues. CDR3 residues: CSARGRGGESSPLHF. The DNA for the CDR3 is TGCAGTGCTAGAGGTCGAGGGGGCGAAAGTTCACCCCTCCACTTT.

This clonotype occurred many times. V gene TRBV18 combines with J gene TRBJ2-3; D is unclear. Germline V gene lookup returns CDR1 KGHSH and CDR2 LQKENI. V lost 5 bases, J lost 4 bases, and 10 bases lay in between. The CDR3 is 13 residues long. The CDR3 here is CASSTGLSDTQYF. DNA of the CDR3: TGTGCCAGCTCAACCGGCCTTTCAGATACGCAGTATTTT.

This clonotype was recorded at least ten times. The rearrangement links TRBV4-1 to TRBJ2-3, with 9 bases that match TRBD2. CDR1 and CDR2 (germline): MGHRA, YSYEKL. CDR3 length: 17 amino acids. V shed 0 bases, J shed 1 base, and the junction held 5 bases outside the gene matches. In DNA form, the CDR3 reads TGCGCCAGCAGCCAAGATGTTGTAGCGGGGGGCACAGATACGCAGTATTTT. This codes for CASSQDVVAGGTDTQYF.

This clonotype was detected ten times or more. This chain uses TRBV20-1 with TRBJ1-2, with 7 bases aligning to TRBD1. Trimming at V came to 2 bases and at J to 2 bases, leaving 2 bases not matched to a gene. The CDR3 contains 13 residues. CDR1 and CDR2 (germline): DFQATT, SNEGSKA (reference sequence). CDR3 bases: TGCAGTGCTAGACAGGGGGGGAACTATGGCTACACCTTC. It translates to CSARQGGNYGYTF.

The chain combines TRBV9 with TRBJ1-1; D gene ambiguous. The V gene's germline CDR1 is SGDLS and CDR2 YYNGEE. This CDR3 spans 15 amino acids. Deletions cut 0 bases from V and 7 bases from J, with 16 bases between. CDR3: CASSVGAGERVEAFF. The CDR3 DNA is TGTGCCAGCAGCGTAGGTGCAGGCGAAAGAGTTGAAGCTTTCTTT.

This clonotype was counted at least ten times. At one end the junction does not follow the germline gene, possibly because of a read error. The chain is built from TRBV7-2 and TRBJ2-4, with 9 bases lining up with TRBD1. Germline V CDR1 and CDR2: SGHTA, FQGNSA. The CDR3 is 13 amino acids. The CDR3 protein is CASSFTTQGALDF. CDR3 nucleotide sequence: TGTGCCAGCAGCTTCACTACACAGGGGGCCTTGGACTTC.

This clonotype was counted at least ten times. This chain connects TRBV29-1 to TRBJ2-5; D uncertain. The V end lost 1 base, the J end lost 5 bases, and 14 bases lay between the germline ends. The germline V gene has CDR1 SQVTM and CDR2 ANQGSEA. The CDR3 length is 14 residues. The CDR3 region has the DNA TGCAGCGTTGAAGTTGTGGTTGGTTCGGAGACCCAGTACTTC. As protein: CSVEVVVGSETQYF.

This clonotype was recorded at least ten times. The CDR3 is CSVEVLNTEAFF. CDR3 nucleotide sequence: TGCAGCGTTGAAGTGTTGAACACTGAAGCTTTCTTT. The chain has TRBV29-1 and TRBJ1-1; no definite D call. In germline, CDR1 is SQVTM, CDR2 ANQGSEA. Trimming shortened V by 1 base and J by 0 bases, and 3 bases separated the two germline ends. The CDR3 has 12 residues.

This clonotype came up many times. The chain carries TRBV25-1 and TRBJ1-1; D is perhaps TRBD1 (6 bases). Germline values: CDR1 MGHDK, CDR2 SYGVNS. The CDR3 has 15 amino acids. Trimming took 7 bases from V and 1 from J, leaving 16 bases between them. The CDR3 here is CASIAGGAGNTEAFF. For the CDR3, the DNA is TGTGCCAGCATCGCGGGGGGGGCAGGGAACACTGAAGCTTTCTTT. Full variable domain (rest looked up from reference TRBV25-1 and TRBJ1-1): EADIYQTPRYLVIGTGKKITLECSQTMGHDKMYWYQQDPGMELHLIHYSYGVNSTEKGDLSSESTVSRIRTEHFPLTLESARPSHTSQYLCASIAGGAGNTEAFFGQGTRLTVV.

V and J are TRBV6-2 or TRBV6-3 and TRBJ1-1; D remains unclear. Between the trimmed V and J ends, which lost 7 bases and 4 bases, there was a span of 16 bases. Looked up from germline, CDR1 is MNHEY and CDR2 is SVGEGT. The CDR3 length is 14 residues. As DNA, the CDR3 is TGTGCCAGCATCATCAATCGGGGATCCACTGAAGCTTTCTTT. It encodes CASIINRGSTEAFF.

There are many counts of this clonotype. The chain couples TRBV10-2 to TRBJ1-1; TRBD1 is a possible D gene (6 bases). V was pared by 2 bases and J by 4 bases, with 14 bases between. The CDR3 sequence is 15 residues long. From germline, CDR1 is WSHSY and CDR2 SAAADI. The CDR3 loop reads CASSERGRLGTEAFF. The CDR3 bases are TGCGCCAGCAGTGAGAGGGGGAGGCTTGGCACTGAAGCTTTCTTT.